This passage covers 30 T cell receptor beta chains from one sample sequenced in a study of technical replicates of blood from a handful of donors. Profiling relied on immunoSEQ multiplex PCR, and the TCRdb table lists in-frame clones only, not all of them. The sample has approximately 95,000 clones; 90% to 95% are singletons. The source material was T cells isolated from PBMCs. These receptors were collected from a human donor in good health.

The V and J genes are TRBV7-3 and TRBJ1-1; D is perhaps TRBD1 (6 bases). The germline V and J ends were trimmed by 6 bases and 3 bases, with 11 bases remaining between them. CDR1 and CDR2 (germline): SGHTA, FQGTGA. The CDR3 is 13 amino acids. The CDR3 DNA is TGTGCCAGCAGGTACAGGGTAGACACTGAAGCTTTCTTT. Translation gives CASRYRVDTEAFF. Complete variable domain (other parts from reference TRBV7-3 and TRBJ1-1): GAGVSQTPSNKVTEKGKYVELRCDPISGHTALYWYRQSLGQGPEFLIYFQGTGAADDSGLPNDRFFAVRPEGSVSTLKIQRTERGDSAVYLCASRYRVDTEAFFGQGTRLTVV.

The chain has TRBV2 and TRBJ1-2; TRBD1 is a possible D gene (5 bases). This CDR3 spans 14 amino acids. Germline CDR1 is SNHLY and CDR2 is FYNNEI. With 2 bases removed from V and 6 bases from J, the gap between germline ends came to 13 bases. Here the CDR3 reads CASSERREQNGYTF. In DNA form, the CDR3 reads TGTGCCAGCAGTGAACGCAGGGAACAAAATGGCTACACCTTC.

V and J are TRBV19 and TRBJ2-3; 12 nucleotides line up with TRBD2. Germline CDR1 is LNHDA and CDR2 is SQIVND (reference sequence). The CDR3 covers 15 residues. V dropped 10 bases and J dropped 0; count of bases not matched to a gene: 5. In nucleotides, the CDR3 is TGTGCCACTCGGACTAGCGGGATTAGCACAGATACGCAGTATTTT. Encoded protein: CATRTSGISTDTQYF.

The chain uses TRBV28 and TRBJ1-5; unclear D gene. The V end lost 2 bases, the J end lost 7 bases, and 9 bases lay between the germline ends. The CDR3 loop spans 13 amino acids. Germline assignment: CDR1 MDHEN and CDR2 SYDVKM. For the CDR3, the DNA is TGTGCCAGCAGTTTACCCTCACTCCAGCCCCAGCATTTT. Its translation is CASSLPSLQPQHF.

This chain's CDR3 is CATSAEKGENTEAFF. CDR3 nucleotides: TGTGCCACCAGCGCCGAGAAGGGAGAGAACACTGAAGCTTTCTTT. This chain uses TRBV15 with TRBJ1-1; no definite D call. CDR3 length equals 15 residues. Trimming left V 5 bases short and J 1 base short, with 14 bases between. Per germline, CDR1 LNHNV and CDR2 YYDKDF (reference sequence).

This rearrangement joins TRBV27 to TRBJ1-5; no reliable D call. This CDR3 is built from 15 residues. Trimming pared 8 bases from V and 0 bases from J, leaving 14 bases between. Germline CDR1 MNHEY, CDR2 SMNVEV (reference sequence). CDR3 DNA: TGTGCCAGCCAGCTGGCACGGAGTAGCAATCAGCCCCAGCATTTT. It specifies CASQLARSSNQPQHF.

The V call is TRBV30, the J call TRBJ2-2; a possible D gene is TRBD1 (6 bases). CDR1 and CDR2 from the germline V gene are GTSNPN and SVGIG (reference sequence). V was trimmed by 7 bases and J by 2 bases, leaving 14 bases between them. The CDR3 extends over 14 amino acids. CDR3 loop: CAFNRAINTGELFF. In DNA form, the CDR3 reads TGTGCCTTCAACAGGGCTATAAACACCGGGGAGCTGTTTTTT.

The chain recombines TRBV11-3 with TRBJ1-1, with D unclear. The CDR3 has 13 amino acids. Looked up from germline, CDR1 is SGHNT and CDR2 is YENEEA. With 5 bases removed from V and 3 bases from J, the gap between germline ends came to 10 bases. The chain's CDR3 is CASSPFSDTEAFF. CDR3 in DNA: TGTGCCAGCAGCCCCTTTTCGGACACTGAAGCTTTCTTT.

The chain has TRBV7-9 and TRBJ2-7; D may be TRBD1 (6 bases). The CDR3 is 14 residues long. The germline V gene has CDR1 SEHNR and CDR2 FQNEAQ (reference sequence). Trimming removed 6 bases from V and 5 bases from J, with 17 bases in between. CDR3 protein: CASRATTGRHEQYF. CDR3 bases: TGTGCCAGCAGGGCCACTACAGGGCGGCACGAGCAGTACTTC.

The chain employs TRBV9 and TRBJ2-2; D unclear. The CDR3 has 11 amino acids. Per germline, CDR1 SGDLS and CDR2 YYNGEE. The germline V and J ends were trimmed by 7 bases and 4 bases, with 5 bases remaining between them. The CDR3 sequence: CASRSTGELFF. The CDR3 bases are TGTGCCAGCCGGAGCACCGGGGAGCTGTTTTTT.

Here the CDR3 reads CASSLSGTTGELFF. The CDR3, as DNA: TGCGCCAGCAGCTTATCAGGCACTACCGGGGAGCTGTTTTTT. The rearrangement links TRBV5-1 to TRBJ2-2; no clear D gene. Trimming pared 2 bases from V and 5 bases from J, leaving 10 bases between. The CDR3 is 14 residues long. The V gene's germline CDR1 is SGHRS and CDR2 YFSETQ.

The V gene is TRBV28, the J gene TRBJ2-5; TRBD2 matches 10 bases. The germline CDR1 and CDR2 sequences are MDHEN and SYDVKM. The CDR3 is 19 amino acids. Trimming removed 2 bases from V and 3 bases from J; junction bases left unmatched: 15. CDR3 region: CASSLPAGVAGGSEETQYF. CDR3 DNA: TGTGCCAGCAGTTTACCCGCGGGGGTAGCGGGGGGTAGTGAAGAGACCCAGTACTTC.

The V gene is TRBV5-1, the J gene TRBJ2-1, with TRBD2 identical over 10 bases. V trimming: 4 bases; J trimming: 4 bases; junction bases outside the gene matches: 8. Germline CDR1 and CDR2: SGHRS and YFSETQ. The CDR3 runs 16 residues. CDR3 sequence reads: CASSRRTSGYYNEQFF. The DNA of the CDR3 is TGCGCCAGCAGCCGCAGGACTAGCGGTTATTACAATGAGCAGTTCTTC.

V gene TRBV4-2 combines with J gene TRBJ2-5, with 9 bases lining up with TRBD2. The length of the CDR3 is 16 residues. Germline V gene sequence: CDR1 LGHNA, CDR2 YNFKEQ. Trimming at V came to 1 base and at J to 5 bases, leaving 8 bases not matched to a gene. CDR3 coding DNA: TGTGCCAGCAGCCAAGGTATAACTAGCGGGTTGGAGACCCAGTACTTC. Protein: CASSQGITSGLETQYF.

This chain joins TRBV5-1 and TRBJ2-7; possibly TRBD2 for D (6 bases). Trimming took off 0 bases at V and 1 base at J, with 14 bases between the two ends. There are 16 residues in the CDR3. Germline loops: CDR1 SGHRS, CDR2 YFSETQ. In DNA, the CDR3 is TGCGCCAGCAGCTTGGTCGGGGGAGGAGCATCCTACGAGCAGTACTTC. It encodes CASSLVGGGASYEQYF.

Regarding this clone: At one of its ends the junction is not consistent with the germline gene, which may arise from a read error. This chain links TRBV2 with TRBJ2-7; TRBD1 matches at 7 bases. The CDR3 sequence is 12 residues long. Germline V gene lookup returns CDR1 SNHLY and CDR2 FYNNEI. This CDR3 is CASRANPGTGAF. Written as DNA, the CDR3 is TGTGCCAGCAGGGCCAATCCGGGAACAGGGGCCTTC.

V usage is TRBV2 and J usage is TRBJ2-3, with D uncertain. The CDR3 covers 12 residues. Deletions cut 10 bases from V and 2 bases from J, with 10 bases between. CDR1 is SNHLY, CDR2 FYNNEI, per germline. The DNA of the CDR3 is TGTGCCATCAAAACCTACACAGATACGCAGTATTTT. Translating gives CAIKTYTDTQYF. The whole variable domain, filled in from reference TRBV2 and TRBJ2-3, reads EPEVTQTPSHQVTQMGQEVILRCVPISNHLYFYWYRQILGQKVEFLVSFYNNEISEKSEIFDDQFSVERPDGSNFTLKIRSTKLEDSAMYFCAIKTYTDTQYFGPGTRLTVL.

This chain uses TRBV7-2 with TRBJ1-3; D is ambiguous. Per germline, CDR1 SGHTA and CDR2 FQGNSA. The CDR3 runs to 16 residues. The germline V and J ends were trimmed by 1 base and 2 bases, with 12 bases remaining between them. This chain's CDR3 is CASSLVSTSTGNTIYF. The CDR3 coding sequence is TGTGCCAGCAGCTTAGTGTCCACATCAACTGGAAACACCATATATTTT.

This sequence joins TRBV5-1 and TRBJ2-1, with TRBD2 matching 12 bases. CDR3 size: 20 residues. CDR1 and CDR2 (germline): SGHRS, YFSETQ. V was pared by 0 bases and J by 6 bases, with 16 bases of the junction left unmatched. CDR3 bases: TGCGCCAGCAGCTTGGTAGTTGGGCCTCCGGGACTAGCGGGCACCAATGAGCAGTTCTTC. It specifies CASSLVVGPPGLAGTNEQFF. Full variable domain (outside the CDR3, taken from reference TRBV5-1 and TRBJ2-1): KAGVTQTPRYLIKTRGQQVTLSCSPISGHRSVSWYQQTPGQGLQFLFEYFSETQRNKGNFPGRFSGRQFSNSRSEMNVSTLELGDSALYLCASSLVVGPPGLAGTNEQFFGPGTRLTVL.

This clone was seen once. V gene TRBV2 combines with J gene TRBJ2-5, with TRBD1 matching 7 bases. The V and J ends lost 0 bases and 7 bases, in that order; junction bases with no gene match: 11. This CDR3 has 16 residues. The germline V gene has CDR1 SNHLY and CDR2 FYNNEI. Here the CDR3 reads CASSEAGTVGYVTQYF. CDR3 sequence (DNA): TGTGCCAGCAGTGAAGCGGGGACAGTGGGGTATGTGACCCAGTACTTC. Full variable domain (missing parts from reference TRBV2 and TRBJ2-5): EPEVTQTPSHQVTQMGQEVILRCVPISNHLYFYWYRQILGQKVEFLVSFYNNEISEKSEIFDDQFSVERPDGSNFTLKIRSTKLEDSAMYFCASSEAGTVGYVTQYFGPGTRLLVL.

The chain employs TRBV30 and TRBJ2-3, with TRBD2 matching 8 bases. This CDR3 comprises 15 residues. J lost 3 bases, V lost 0 bases, and 5 bases had no gene match. CDR1 is GTSNPN and CDR2 is SVGIG in the germline V gene (reference sequence). CDR3 region: CAWSVLAVGTDTQYF. The CDR3 DNA sequence: TGTGCCTGGAGTGTACTAGCGGTAGGGACAGATACGCAGTATTTT.

The gene calls are TRBV28 and TRBJ2-4, with D maybe TRBD2 (6 bases). CDR3 length: 14 amino acids. Per the germline V gene, CDR1 is MDHEN and CDR2 is SYDVKM. V lost 5 bases and J 8 bases, leaving 16 bases between the germline ends. The DNA of the CDR3 is TGTGCCAGCAGTCGACTAGTTCATTCGTACATTCAGTACTTC. It is translated as CASSRLVHSYIQYF.

The V call is TRBV27, the J call TRBJ2-3, with D hard to call. This CDR3 has 13 amino acids. The germline V gene has CDR1 MNHEY and CDR2 SMNVEV (reference sequence). Trimming stripped 11 bases from V and 4 bases from J, with 16 bases between. CDR3 bases: TGTGCCGGTAGCTCCTCTTCTTCAGATACGCAGTATTTT. It codes for CAGSSSSSDTQYF.

This chain uses TRBV4-1 with TRBJ2-1; D is unresolved. This CDR3 region has 12 residues. Trimming shortened V by 0 bases and J by 10 bases, and 7 bases separated the two germline ends. The germline V gene encodes CDR1 MGHRA and CDR2 YSYEKL. CDR3 sequence: CASSQDGREQFF. DNA for the CDR3: TGCGCCAGCAGCCAAGATGGCAGAGAGCAGTTCTTC.

This clone was recorded once. V usage is TRBV5-8 and J usage is TRBJ1-1, with D unresolved. CDR1 SGHTS and CDR2 YDEGEE come from the germline V gene. V lost 4 bases, J lost 9 bases, and 13 bases lay in between. There are 12 residues in the CDR3. CDR3 in DNA: TGTGCCAGCAGCCCGAGGAGGGATCAAGCTTTCTTT. Translation gives CASSPRRDQAFF. Supplemented by reference TRBV5-8 and TRBJ1-1, the full variable domain reads EAGVTQSPTHLIKTRGQQATLRCSPISGHTSVYWYQQALGLGLQFLLWYDEGEERNRGNFPPRFSGRQFPNYSSELNVNALELEDSALYLCASSPRRDQAFFGQGTRLTVV.

The chain employs TRBV5-1 and TRBJ2-7, with a tentative D call TRBD2 (5 bases). Germline CDR1 reads SGHRS; CDR2 reads YFSETQ. The CDR3 covers 13 residues. V was shortened by 4 bases and J by 0 bases, with 8 bases between the two germline ends. The CDR3 nucleotides read TGCGCCAGCAGCCCCGGACTCTCCTACGAGCAGTACTTC. Translating gives CASSPGLSYEQYF.

The V call is TRBV18, the J call TRBJ2-3; unclear D gene. Per the germline V gene, CDR1 is KGHSH and CDR2 is LQKENI. The length of the CDR3 is 13 residues. V was shortened by 10 bases and J by 3 bases, with 14 bases between the two germline ends. This chain's CDR3 is CATSTVGTDTQYF. The CDR3 DNA reads TGTGCCACCTCTACGGTTGGTACAGATACGCAGTATTTT.

V and J are TRBV19 and TRBJ1-1; 7 positions match TRBD1. V shed 4 bases, J shed 0 bases, and the junction held 5 bases outside the gene matches. Germline-derived CDR1 and CDR2 are LNHDA and SQIVND (reference sequence). The length of the CDR3 is 15 residues. CDR3 nucleotide sequence: TGTGCCAGTAGTACACACAGGGGTATGAACACTGAAGCTTTCTTT. This gives the protein CASSTHRGMNTEAFF.

This clone has a handful of counts. The CDR3 coding sequence is TGCAGCGTGGGACATCCGAACACTGAAGCTTTCTTT. Its protein product is CSVGHPNTEAFF. This rearrangement joins TRBV29-1 to TRBJ1-1; possibly TRBD1 for D (6 bases). The CDR3 runs to 12 residues. Trimming pared 6 bases from V and 1 base from J, leaving 9 bases between. CDR1 is SQVTM, CDR2 ANQGSEA, per germline.

The gene calls are TRBV19 and TRBJ1-1; D may be TRBD1 (5 bases). This CDR3 is built from 17 residues. The germline CDR1 and CDR2 sequences are LNHDA and SQIVND (reference sequence). The V gene lost 3 bases and the J gene lost 3 bases, with 20 bases spanning the gap. CDR3 residues: CASSIRTNRWPYTEAFF. The CDR3 nucleotides read TGTGCCAGTAGTATCCGGACGAACAGGTGGCCGTACACTGAAGCTTTCTTT.